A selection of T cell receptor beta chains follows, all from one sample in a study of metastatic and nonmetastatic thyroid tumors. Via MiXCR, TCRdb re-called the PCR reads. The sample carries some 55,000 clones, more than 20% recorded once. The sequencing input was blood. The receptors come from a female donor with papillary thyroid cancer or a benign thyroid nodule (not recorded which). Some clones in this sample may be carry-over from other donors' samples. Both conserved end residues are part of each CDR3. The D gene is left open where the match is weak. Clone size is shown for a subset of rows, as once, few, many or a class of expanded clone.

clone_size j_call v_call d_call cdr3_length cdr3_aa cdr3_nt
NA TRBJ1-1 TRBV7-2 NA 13 CASTFRQVTEAFF TGTGCCAGCACTTTCCGACAGGTGACTGAAGCTTTCTTT
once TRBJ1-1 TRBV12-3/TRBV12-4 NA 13 CASRPPGFRCAFF TGTGCCAGCAGACCGCCAGGGTTTCGGTGTGCTTTCTTT
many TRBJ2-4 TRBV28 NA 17 CASSASGVGGGWNIQYF TGTGCCAGCAGTGCCTCCGGGGTAGGGGGAGGTTGGAACATTCAGTACTTC
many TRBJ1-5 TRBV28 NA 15 CASSLASVLEQPQHF TGTGCCAGCAGTTTGGCCAGTGTCCTTGAGCAGCCCCAGCATTTT
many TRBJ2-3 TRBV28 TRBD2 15 CASSKSSGRGDTQYF TGTGCCAGCAGCAAATCTAGCGGGAGGGGAGATACGCAGTATTTT
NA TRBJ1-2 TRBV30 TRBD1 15 CAWSAGTGGAFGYTF TGTGCCTGGAGTGCCGGGACAGGGGGCGCTTTTGGCTACACCTTC
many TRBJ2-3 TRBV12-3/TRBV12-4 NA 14 CASSFGGGTDTQYF TGTGCCAGCAGTTTCGGGGGTGGCACAGATACGCAGTATTTT
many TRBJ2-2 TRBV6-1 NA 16 CASSASPSANTGELFF TGTGCCAGCAGTGCCAGCCCATCCGCGAACACCGGGGAGCTGTTTTTT
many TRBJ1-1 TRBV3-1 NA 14 CASRQKTTPTEAFF TGTGCCAGCAGGCAAAAAACCACCCCCACTGAAGCTTTCTTT
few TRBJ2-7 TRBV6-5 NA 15 CASGYVASLSYEQYF TGCGCCAGCGGTTACGTCGCGAGCCTCTCCTACGAGCAGTACTTC
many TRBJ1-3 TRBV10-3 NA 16 CAIGPSRGNSGNTIYF TGTGCCATCGGACCCAGTAGAGGGAACTCTGGAAACACCATATATTTT
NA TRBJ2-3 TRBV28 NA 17 CASTPVVRASMTDTQYF TGTGCCAGCACCCCCGTAGTGAGGGCGTCTATGACAGATACGCAGTATTTT
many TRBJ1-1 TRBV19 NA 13 CASTRTENTEAFF TGTGCCAGTACTCGGACGGAGAACACTGAAGCTTTCTTT
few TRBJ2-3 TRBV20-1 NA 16 CSARVPDRPSSDTQYF TGCAGTGCCAGAGTCCCGGACCGCCCTTCCTCAGATACGCAGTATTTT
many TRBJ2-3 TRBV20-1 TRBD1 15 CSAGEQGLGTDTQYF TGCAGTGCGGGAGAACAGGGGCTGGGGACAGATACGCAGTATTTT
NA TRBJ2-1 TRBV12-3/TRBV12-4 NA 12 CASSLVTGEQFF TGTGCCAGCAGCCTCGTGACGGGTGAGCAGTTCTTC
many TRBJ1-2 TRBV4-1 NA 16 CASSVYADSSNYGYTF TGCGCCAGCAGTGTTTACGCAGACTCCTCTAACTATGGCTACACCTTC
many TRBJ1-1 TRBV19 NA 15 CASSVTVIDGTEAFF TGTGCCAGTAGTGTGACAGTAATCGATGGCACTGAAGCTTTCTTT
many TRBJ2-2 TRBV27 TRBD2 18 CASSLAPRTSGGTGELFF TGTGCCAGCAGTTTAGCCCCCCGGACTAGCGGGGGCACCGGGGAGCTGTTTTTT
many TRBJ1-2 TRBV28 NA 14 CASSLKGINYGYTF TGTGCCAGCAGTTTAAAAGGGATCAACTATGGCTACACCTTC
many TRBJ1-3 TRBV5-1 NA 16 CASSLNQLSSGNTIYF TGCGCCAGCAGCTTGAACCAACTGAGCTCTGGAAACACCATATATTTT
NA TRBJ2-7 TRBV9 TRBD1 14 CASTIGTGWYEQYF TGTGCCAGCACCATAGGGACAGGGTGGTACGAGCAGTACTTC
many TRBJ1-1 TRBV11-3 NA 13 CASSLVENTEAFF TGTGCCAGCAGCTTAGTCGAAAACACTGAAGCTTTCTTT
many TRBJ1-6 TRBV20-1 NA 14 CSAMIQGYLSPLHF TGCAGTGCTATGATACAGGGTTATCTTTCACCCCTCCACTTT
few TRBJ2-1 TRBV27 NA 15 CASSPPFSSYNEQFF TGTGCCAGCAGTCCCCCCTTTAGCTCCTACAATGAGCAGTTCTTC
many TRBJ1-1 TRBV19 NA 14 CASSIDRRVQEAFF TGTGCCAGTAGTATAGATCGGAGGGTACAAGAAGCTTTCTTT
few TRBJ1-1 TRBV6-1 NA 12 CASSEPGRGWVF TGTGCCAGCAGTGAACCAGGGCGAGGTTGGGTTTTT
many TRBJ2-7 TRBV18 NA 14 CASSPSVFLYEQYF TGTGCCAGCTCACCATCGGTCTTCCTATACGAGCAGTACTTC
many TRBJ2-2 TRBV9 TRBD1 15 CASRTGTGGTGELFF TGTGCCAGCAGAACAGGGACAGGGGGAACCGGGGAGCTGTTTTTT
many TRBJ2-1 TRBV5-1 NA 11 CASKQYNEQFF TGCGCCAGCAAACAATACAATGAGCAGTTCTTC
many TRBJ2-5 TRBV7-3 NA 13 CASSLDSRETQYF TGTGCCAGCAGCTTAGACTCTCGGGAGACCCAGTACTTC
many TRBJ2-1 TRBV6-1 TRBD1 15 CASSVQQGVSNEQFF TGTGCCAGCAGTGTACAACAGGGGGTGAGCAATGAGCAGTTCTTC